The T cell receptor (beta chain) described here comes from a study of T-cell reconstitution after alpha-beta-depleted transplantation in children. Study observations and caveats: Surviving recipient T cells and thymic progenitors produced the high day-60 TCRbeta diversity seen in some patients. Several hundred graft clones that had expanded were reportedly the source of alpha-beta T cells about two months after transplant. Hyperexpanded clones declined; after one year, newly produced T cells mostly supplied diversity.

V shed 7 bases and J 2 bases; nucleotides not matched to a gene: 15. The CDR3 is made up of 19 amino acids. The germline gives CDR1 MNHEY, CDR2 SMNVEV (reference sequence). Preparation of the TCRbeta library was carried out with unique molecular identifiers. MiXCR, run by TCRdb on the PCR reads, gives a single entry per CDR3 protein. The table has 800,000 to 1,000,000 distinct CDR3 sequences, roughly 31% seen once. For this clonotype: Its antigen is unidentified.

The sequencing here drew on PBMCs, mostly from graft donor cells, taken 360 days after TCRalphabeta/CD19-depleted stem cell transplant. The chain couples TRBV27 to TRBJ2-6; TRBD1 matches at 9 bases. The receptor was derived from a boy under two years old who had a stem cell transplant for SCID, so the T cells may come from the graft donor. The CDR3 DNA reads as TGTGCCAGCATGAGGATATGGGGACAGGGTACGACTGGGGCCAACGTCCTGACTTTC. It codes for CASMRIWGQGTTGANVLTF.